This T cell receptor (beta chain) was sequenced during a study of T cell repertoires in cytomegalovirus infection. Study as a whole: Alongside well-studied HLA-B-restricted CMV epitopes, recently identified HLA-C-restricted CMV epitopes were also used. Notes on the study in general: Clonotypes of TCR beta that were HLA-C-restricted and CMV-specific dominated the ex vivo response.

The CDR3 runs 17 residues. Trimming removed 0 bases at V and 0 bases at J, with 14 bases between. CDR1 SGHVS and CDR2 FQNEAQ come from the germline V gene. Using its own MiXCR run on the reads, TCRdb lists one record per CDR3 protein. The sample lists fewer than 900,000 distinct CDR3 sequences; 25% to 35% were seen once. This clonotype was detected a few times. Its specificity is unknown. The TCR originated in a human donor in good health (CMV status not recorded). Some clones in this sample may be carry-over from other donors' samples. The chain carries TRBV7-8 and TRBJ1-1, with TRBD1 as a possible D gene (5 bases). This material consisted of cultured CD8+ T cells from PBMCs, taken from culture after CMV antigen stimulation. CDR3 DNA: TGTGCCAGCAGCTTAGCGCGTCAGGGACCTATGAACACTGAAGCTTTCTTT. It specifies CASSLARQGPMNTEAFF.